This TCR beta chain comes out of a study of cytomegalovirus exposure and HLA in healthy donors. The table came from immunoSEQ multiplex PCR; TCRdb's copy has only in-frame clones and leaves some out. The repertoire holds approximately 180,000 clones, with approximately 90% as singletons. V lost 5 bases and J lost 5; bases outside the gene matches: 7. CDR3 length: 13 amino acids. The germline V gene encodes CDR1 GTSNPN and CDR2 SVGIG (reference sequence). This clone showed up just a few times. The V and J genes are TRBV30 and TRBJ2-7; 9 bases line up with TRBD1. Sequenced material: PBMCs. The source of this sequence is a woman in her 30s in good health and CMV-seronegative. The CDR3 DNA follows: TGTGCCTGGTGTCGGGACAGGGATGACGAGCAGTACTTC. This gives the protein CAWCRDRDDEQYF. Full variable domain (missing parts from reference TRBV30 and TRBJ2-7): SQTIHQWPATLVQPVGSPLSLECTVEGTSNPNLYWYRQAAGRGLQLLFYSVGIGQISSEVPQNLSASRPQDRQFILSSKKLLLSDSGFYLCAWCRDRDDEQYFGPGTRLTVT.